What follows describes a single T cell receptor (beta chain). This entry is derived from a study of blood T cell repertoires in COVID-19. Across the whole study: Some COVID-19 samples were acute and others convalescent; all came from the United States, Italy and Spain.

J was trimmed by 3 bases and V by 5 bases; bases with no gene match: 5. Germline loops: CDR1 MNHEY, CDR2 SVGEGT. The CDR3 has 14 amino acids. Profiled with immunoSEQ multiplex PCR; TCRdb holds only in-frame clones, not every one. The sample yields approximately 190,000 clones, roughly 88% seen once. The receptor was isolated from a woman between 40 and 50 years old who had recovered from COVID-19. The sequencing input was peripheral blood. The chain employs TRBV6-2 or TRBV6-3 and TRBJ1-2; 8 nucleotides match TRBD1. CDR3 nucleotide sequence: TGTGCCAGCAGTGCAATACAGGGGGACTATGGCTACACCTTC. Translating gives CASSAIQGDYGYTF.